The entry below gives a single TCR beta chain sequence along with its context. This CDR3 has 14 residues. Trimming took 2 bases from V and 7 from J, leaving 14 bases between them. Germline V lookup: CDR1 MDHEN, CDR2 SYDVKM. These data come from a study of blood T cell repertoires in COVID-19. Study-wide context: Collection of acute and convalescent COVID-19 samples took place in the United States, Italy and Spain.

Study processing details: Estimated nucleated cell counts came from reference gene primer amplification. TCRdb's table, derived via immunoSEQ multiplex PCR, lists solely in-frame clones and lacks some. V and J calls plus clone size are reproduced from that table; the DNA served to infer D and trimming. The sample has about 430,000 clones, approximately 90% seen once. Sequencing input: PBMCs or T cells enriched from blood (not recorded which). The J gene is TRBJ1-2, the V gene TRBV28, with D hard to call. The TCR sequence derives from a woman aged 18-30 years who had been exposed to COVID-19. As DNA, the CDR3 is TGTGCCAGCAGTTTACATCTAGGTACCGCTGGCTACACCTTC. This translates into CASSLHLGTAGYTF.